Presented here are 18 T cell receptor beta chains from one specimen sequenced in a study of regulatory T cells in long-lasting Graves disease. Time point meaning: newly diagnosed GD, antithyroid drugs for less than 3 months. Preparation of the TCR library used RNA extracted from PBMCs. According to the study, TCR beta libraries were built with iRepertoire HTBI primers and CDR3-region Arm-PCR. TCRdb reprocessed the multiplex PCR reads with MiXCR, giving one entry per CDR3 protein. This table has about 320,000 distinct CDR3 sequences, about 18% appearing once. The input for sequencing was peripheral blood mononuclear cells (PBMCs), taken at new diagnosis, from a patient treated with antithyroid drugs. Receptor source: a female donor with Graves disease.

This clonotype was observed many times. The gene calls are TRBV5-1 and TRBJ1-6; 9 nucleotides agree with TRBD1. Germline-derived CDR1 and CDR2 are SGHRS and YFSETQ. After removal of 3 bases from V and 10 bases from J, the junction contained 17 bases not matched to a gene. The CDR3 extends over 18 amino acids. The CDR3 DNA follows: TGCGCCAGCAGCTCCACTCCGGGACAGGGAGGCGGGATATCACCCCTCCACTTT. Its translation: CASSSTPGQGGGISPLHF.

This clonotype was picked up a small number of times. At one of its ends the junction is not consistent with the germline gene, which may arise from a read error. The CDR3 DNA sequence: TGTGCCACCAGCCCGACAGGGGACACCCGGGAGCTGTTTTTT. It encodes CATSPTGDTRELFF. The chain has TRBV24-1 and TRBJ2-2; 8 nucleotides line up with TRBD1. The CDR3 sequence is 14 residues long. The germline gives CDR1 KGHDR, CDR2 SFDVKD.

There are a few counts of this clonotype. The V gene is TRBV20-1, the J gene TRBJ1-2; the match to TRBD1 covers 7 bases. CDR3 length: 13 residues. Germline V gene lookup returns CDR1 DFQATT and CDR2 SNEGSKA (reference sequence). With V trimmed by 3 bases and J by 2 bases, 3 bases remained unmatched. The CDR3 bases are TGCAGTGCTAGTGTACAGGGGAACTATGGCTACACCTTC. This translates into CSASVQGNYGYTF.

This clonotype has a count of ten or more. This sequence joins TRBV6-6 and TRBJ2-5, with 7 positions matching TRBD2. The germline CDR1 and CDR2 sequences are MNHNY and SVGAGI (reference sequence). V lost 0 bases to trimming and J lost 0 bases; unmatched junction nucleotides: 1. This CDR3 has 15 residues. This chain's CDR3 is CASSYSGGNQETQYF. The CDR3 DNA follows: TGTGCCAGCAGTTACTCGGGAGGGAACCAAGAGACCCAGTACTTC.

This clonotype was counted only a few times. V gene TRBV6-5 combines with J gene TRBJ1-2; D not resolved. CDR1 and CDR2 (germline): MNHEY, SVGAGI. Trimming took off 4 bases at V and 3 bases at J, with 9 bases between the two ends. CDR3 size: 13 residues. The DNA for the CDR3 is TGTGCCAGCAGTTCCTCGGTCCACTATGGCTACACCTTC. Translated: CASSSSVHYGYTF.

This clonotype was detected ten times or more. CDR3 protein: CASTRGGGMSSPLHF. The CDR3 nucleotides are TGTGCCAGCACTCGGGGGGGAGGAATGAGTTCACCCCTCCACTTT. The rearrangement joins TRBV28 to TRBJ1-6; D possibly corresponds to TRBD1 (5 bases). Germline V CDR1 and CDR2: MDHEN, SYDVKM. V lost 7 bases and J 9 bases, leaving 19 bases between the germline ends. The CDR3 is 15 amino acids.

In its sample, this clonotype was seen a few times. V usage is TRBV20-1 and J usage is TRBJ2-1; D is uncertain. Germline-derived CDR1 and CDR2 are DFQATT and SNEGSKA (reference sequence). The CDR3 is made up of 15 amino acids. Trimming pared 3 bases from V and 0 bases from J, leaving 12 bases between. This CDR3 reads CSASSLLSSYNEQFF. The CDR3 DNA reads as TGCAGTGCTAGTAGCCTTTTAAGCTCCTACAATGAGCAGTTCTTC.

This clonotype was seen ten or more times. This chain uses TRBV12-3 or TRBV12-4 with TRBJ2-2, with 9 nucleotides matching TRBD1. The J segment lost 5 bases and the V segment lost 10 bases, leaving 17 bases of the junction unmatched. The CDR3 is 17 amino acids. This CDR3 reads CATTPGQGIRKTGELFF. As DNA, the CDR3 is TGTGCCACCACACCGGGACAGGGTATCCGGAAGACCGGGGAGCTGTTTTTT.

This clonotype was seen ten or more times. The chain recombines TRBV30 with TRBJ2-1; D call uncertain. Germline V lookup: CDR1 GTSNPN, CDR2 SVGIG (reference sequence). Trimming removed 5 bases at V and 3 bases at J, with 14 bases between. This CDR3 is 14 amino acids long. CDR3 DNA sequence: TGTGCCTGGTGGTCCGCTGGGGTCTACAATGAGCAGTTCTTC. Translated, it gives CAWWSAGVYNEQFF.

This clonotype was seen more than once but under ten times. The V and J genes are TRBV20-1 and TRBJ2-2; 8 nucleotides agree with TRBD2. V gave up 0 bases and J gave up 6 bases; unmatched junction bases: 9. CDR1 is DFQATT and CDR2 is SNEGSKA in the germline V gene (reference sequence). CDR3 length: 16 amino acids. The CDR3 sequence: CSARDDGLAGAGELFF. The DNA for the CDR3 is TGCAGTGCTAGAGATGATGGACTAGCCGGGGCCGGGGAGCTGTTTTTT.

The sample holds many counts of this clonotype. The chain couples TRBV19 to TRBJ1-2, with D possibly TRBD1 on 5 matching bases. Germline V lookup: CDR1 LNHDA, CDR2 SQIVND (reference sequence). The V end was cut by 1 base, the J end by 4 bases, with 19 bases between. This CDR3 has 17 residues. The CDR3 here is CASSIGGFSSRGYGYTF. The CDR3 DNA reads TGTGCCAGTAGTATAGGGGGGTTTAGTTCGCGGGGCTATGGCTACACCTTC.

This clonotype has ten or more counts. This chain connects TRBV28 to TRBJ2-7; no definite D call. The CDR3 length is 13 residues. V was cut by 8 bases and J by 1 base, with 12 bases left in between. The germline V gene encodes CDR1 MDHEN and CDR2 SYDVKM. CDR3 nucleotide sequence: TGTGCCAGCTCCCTGGACCAGTCCTACGAGCAGTACTTC. The encoded protein is CASSLDQSYEQYF.

This clonotype was seen repeatedly, ten times or more. The chain recombines TRBV27 with TRBJ2-1, with 10 bases fitting TRBD2. V lost 7 bases, J lost 7 bases, and 10 bases stayed unmatched. The CDR3 consists of 15 residues. The germline gives CDR1 MNHEY, CDR2 SMNVEV (reference sequence). The CDR3 here is CASKPLAGVRNEQFF. CDR3 sequence (DNA): TGTGCCAGCAAACCCCTAGCGGGAGTCAGAAATGAGCAGTTCTTC.

Ten or more counts support this clonotype. The CDR3 spells CSAPPLGGRETQYF. CDR3 DNA sequence: TGCAGTGCTCCCCCCTTGGGCGGGCGGGAGACCCAGTACTTC. This chain links TRBV20-1 with TRBJ2-5; D possibly corresponds to TRBD2 (5 bases). The V and J ends lost 5 bases and 5 bases respectively, with 18 bases between them. CDR1 DFQATT and CDR2 SNEGSKA come from the germline V gene (reference sequence). This CDR3 is 14 amino acids long.

This chain links TRBV6-5 with TRBJ2-1; D unclear. CDR1 and CDR2 (germline): MNHEY, SVGAGI. Trimming cost V 4 bases and J 4 bases, with 14 bases left between them. The CDR3 sequence is 15 residues long. CDR3 nucleotide sequence: TGTGCCAGCAGTTTGCTCCCCCCGGGTTACAATGAGCAGTTCTTC. This codes for CASSLLPPGYNEQFF.

This clonotype was seen many times. This chain uses TRBV27 with TRBJ2-1, with 10 bases that match TRBD2. Germline CDR1 MNHEY, CDR2 SMNVEV (reference sequence). The CDR3 extends over 16 amino acids. The J segment lost 9 bases and the V segment lost 4 bases, leaving 12 bases of the junction unmatched. DNA of the CDR3: TGTGCCAGCAGTTCGGCGGCTAGCGGGAGTACCGCTGAGCAGTTCTTC. It yields the protein CASSSAASGSTAEQFF.

The table lists this clonotype with many counts. The rearrangement links TRBV11-2 to TRBJ1-6, with unresolved D. The CDR3 extends over 14 amino acids. CDR1 is SGHAT, CDR2 FQNNGV, per germline. The V and J ends lost 1 base and 8 bases respectively, with 9 bases between them. CDR3 in amino acids: CASSLAVHHSPLHF. The CDR3 nucleotides read TGTGCCAGCAGCTTAGCTGTACACCATTCACCCCTCCACTTT.

This clonotype was observed many times. The chain carries TRBV11-3 and TRBJ1-4; 9 bases map to TRBD1. CDR3 length equals 18 residues. V lost 5 bases and J lost 7; bases outside the gene matches: 17. Germline-derived CDR1 and CDR2 are SGHNT and YENEEA. CDR3 DNA: TGTGCCAGCAGCCTACCCGGACAGGGGCTGCCCTTGGGTGAAAAACTGTTTTTT. The encoded protein is CASSLPGQGLPLGEKLFF.